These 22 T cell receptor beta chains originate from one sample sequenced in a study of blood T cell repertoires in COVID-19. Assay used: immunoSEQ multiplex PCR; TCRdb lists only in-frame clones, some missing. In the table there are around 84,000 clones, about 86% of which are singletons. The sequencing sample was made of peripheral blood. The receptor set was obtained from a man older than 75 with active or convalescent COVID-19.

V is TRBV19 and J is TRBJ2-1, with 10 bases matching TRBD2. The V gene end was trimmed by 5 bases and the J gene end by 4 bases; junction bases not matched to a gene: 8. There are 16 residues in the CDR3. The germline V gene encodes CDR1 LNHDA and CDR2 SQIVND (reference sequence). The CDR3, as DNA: TGTGCCAGTAGTCCCCAGGGGACTAGCGTGTACAATGAGCAGTTCTTC. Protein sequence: CASSPQGTSVYNEQFF. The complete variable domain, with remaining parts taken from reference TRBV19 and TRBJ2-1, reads DGGITQSPKYLFRKEGQNVTLSCEQNLNHDAMYWYRQDPGQGLRLIYYSQIVNDFQKGDIAEGYSVSREKKESFPLTVTSAQKNPTAFYLCASSPQGTSVYNEQFFGPGTRLTVL.

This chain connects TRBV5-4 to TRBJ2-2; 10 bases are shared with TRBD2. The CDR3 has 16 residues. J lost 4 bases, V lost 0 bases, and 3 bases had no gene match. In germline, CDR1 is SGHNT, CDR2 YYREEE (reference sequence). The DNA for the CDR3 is TGTGCCAGCAGCTTGGGACTAGCGGGCCTCACCGGGGAGCTGTTTTTT. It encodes CASSLGLAGLTGELFF.

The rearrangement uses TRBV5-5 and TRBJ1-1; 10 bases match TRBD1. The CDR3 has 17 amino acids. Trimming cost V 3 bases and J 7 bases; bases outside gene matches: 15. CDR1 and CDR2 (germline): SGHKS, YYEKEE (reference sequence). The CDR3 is CASSSGTGEWRVNEAFF. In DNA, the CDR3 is TGTGCCAGCAGCTCCGGGACAGGGGAATGGAGGGTCAATGAAGCTTTCTTT.

The CDR3 DNA follows: TGTGCCAGCAGTGCGGGACGGTTGGGCGAGCAGTTCTTC. This encodes CASSAGRLGEQFF. This chain connects TRBV12-3 or TRBV12-4 to TRBJ2-1; D might be TRBD2 (6 bases). The CDR3 runs to 13 residues. V was shortened by 5 bases and J by 10 bases, with 15 bases between the two germline ends.

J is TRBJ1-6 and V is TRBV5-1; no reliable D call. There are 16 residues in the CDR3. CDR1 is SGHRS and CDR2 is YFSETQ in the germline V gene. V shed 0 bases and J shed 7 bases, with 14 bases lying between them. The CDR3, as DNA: TGCGCCAGCAGCTTGGCACCCACGCGACTAAATTCACCCCTCCACTTT. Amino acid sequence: CASSLAPTRLNSPLHF.

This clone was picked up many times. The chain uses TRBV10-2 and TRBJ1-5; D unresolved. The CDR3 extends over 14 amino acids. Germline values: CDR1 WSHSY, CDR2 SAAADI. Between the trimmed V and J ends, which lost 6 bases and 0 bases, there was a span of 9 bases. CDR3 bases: TGCGCCAGCAGGGTTGGCAGTAGCAATCAGCCCCAGCATTTT. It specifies CASRVGSSNQPQHF.

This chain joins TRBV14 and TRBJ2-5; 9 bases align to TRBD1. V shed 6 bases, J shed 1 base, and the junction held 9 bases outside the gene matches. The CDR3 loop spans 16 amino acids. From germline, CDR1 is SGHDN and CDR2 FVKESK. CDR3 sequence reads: CASRGTGKGSQETQYF. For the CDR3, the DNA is TGTGCCAGCAGAGGGACAGGGAAGGGCTCCCAAGAGACCCAGTACTTC.

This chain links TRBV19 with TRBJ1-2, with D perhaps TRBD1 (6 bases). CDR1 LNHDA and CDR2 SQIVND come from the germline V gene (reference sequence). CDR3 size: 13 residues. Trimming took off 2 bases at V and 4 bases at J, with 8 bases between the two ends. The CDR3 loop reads CASSIQQGYGYTF. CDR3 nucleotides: TGTGCCAGTAGTATACAACAGGGCTATGGCTACACCTTC.

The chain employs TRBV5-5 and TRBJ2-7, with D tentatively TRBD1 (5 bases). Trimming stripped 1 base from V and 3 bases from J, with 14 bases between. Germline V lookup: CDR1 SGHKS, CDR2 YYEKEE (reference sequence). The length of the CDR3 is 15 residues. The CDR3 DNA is TGTGCCAGCAGCTTGATCCAGGGCGGTTTCTACGAGCAGTACTTC. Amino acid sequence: CASSLIQGGFYEQYF.

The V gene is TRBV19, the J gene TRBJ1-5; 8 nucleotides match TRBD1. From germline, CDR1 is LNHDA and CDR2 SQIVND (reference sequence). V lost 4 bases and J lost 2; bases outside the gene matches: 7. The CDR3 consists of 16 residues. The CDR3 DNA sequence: TGTGCCAGTAGTAAGTCAGGGGGCGCCGGCAATCAGCCCCAGCATTTT. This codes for CASSKSGGAGNQPQHF. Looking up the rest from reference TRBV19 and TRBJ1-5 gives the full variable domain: DGGITQSPKYLFRKEGQNVTLSCEQNLNHDAMYWYRQDPGQGLRLIYYSQIVNDFQKGDIAEGYSVSREKKESFPLTVTSAQKNPTAFYLCASSKSGGAGNQPQHFGDGTRLSIL.

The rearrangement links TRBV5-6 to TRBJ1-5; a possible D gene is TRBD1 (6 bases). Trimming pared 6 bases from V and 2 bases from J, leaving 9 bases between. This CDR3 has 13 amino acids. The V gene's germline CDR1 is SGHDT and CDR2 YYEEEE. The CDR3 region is CASTNRGNQPQHF. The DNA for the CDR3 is TGTGCCAGCACAAACAGGGGCAATCAGCCCCAGCATTTT.

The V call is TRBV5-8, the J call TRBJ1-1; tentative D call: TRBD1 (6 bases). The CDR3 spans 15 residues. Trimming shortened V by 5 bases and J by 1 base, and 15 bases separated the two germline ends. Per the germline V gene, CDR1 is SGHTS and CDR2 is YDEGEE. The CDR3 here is CASRLDGTSNTEAFF. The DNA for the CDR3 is TGTGCCAGCAGGTTAGACGGGACATCGAACACTGAAGCTTTCTTT.

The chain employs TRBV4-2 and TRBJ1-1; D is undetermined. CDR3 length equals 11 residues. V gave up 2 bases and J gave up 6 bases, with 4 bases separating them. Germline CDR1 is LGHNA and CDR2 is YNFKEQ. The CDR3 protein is CASSQFSEAFF. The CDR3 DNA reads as TGTGCCAGCAGCCAATTCTCTGAAGCTTTCTTT.

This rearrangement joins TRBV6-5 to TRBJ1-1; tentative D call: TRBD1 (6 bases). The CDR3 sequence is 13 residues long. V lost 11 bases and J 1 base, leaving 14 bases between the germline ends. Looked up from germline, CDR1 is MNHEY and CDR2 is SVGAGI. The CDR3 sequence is CAVLRGGNTEAFF. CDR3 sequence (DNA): TGTGCCGTACTACGAGGGGGGAACACTGAAGCTTTCTTT.

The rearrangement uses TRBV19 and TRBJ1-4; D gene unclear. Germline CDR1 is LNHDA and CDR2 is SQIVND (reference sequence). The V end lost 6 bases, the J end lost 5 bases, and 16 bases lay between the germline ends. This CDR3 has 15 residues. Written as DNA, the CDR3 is TGTGCCAGTAGCCTCTCACGGACGGGAAATGAAAAACTGTTTTTT. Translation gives CASSLSRTGNEKLFF.

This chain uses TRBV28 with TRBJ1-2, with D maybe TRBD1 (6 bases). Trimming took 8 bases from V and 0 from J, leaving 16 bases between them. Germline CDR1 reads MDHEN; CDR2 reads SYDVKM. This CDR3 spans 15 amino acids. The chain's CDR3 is CASSGGRSTNYGYTF. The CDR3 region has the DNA TGTGCCAGCTCCGGGGGGCGCAGCACTAACTATGGCTACACCTTC.

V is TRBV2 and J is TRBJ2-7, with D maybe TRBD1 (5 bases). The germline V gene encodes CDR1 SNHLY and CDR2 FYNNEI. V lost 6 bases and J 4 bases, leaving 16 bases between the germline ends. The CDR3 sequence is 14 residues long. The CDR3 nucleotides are TGTGCCAGCAGCGTCGGACACCTCGGGTACGAGCAGTACTTC. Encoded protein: CASSVGHLGYEQYF.

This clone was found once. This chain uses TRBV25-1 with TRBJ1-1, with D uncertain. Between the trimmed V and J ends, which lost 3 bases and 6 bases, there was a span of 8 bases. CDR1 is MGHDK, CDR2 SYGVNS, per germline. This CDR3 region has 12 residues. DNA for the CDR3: TGTGCCAGCAGTGATGTTTTAGCTGAAGCTTTCTTT. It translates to CASSDVLAEAFF.

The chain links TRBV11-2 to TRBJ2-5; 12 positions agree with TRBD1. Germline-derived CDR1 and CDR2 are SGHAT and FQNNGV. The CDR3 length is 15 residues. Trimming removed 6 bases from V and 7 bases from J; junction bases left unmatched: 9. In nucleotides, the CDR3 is TGTGCCAGCAGGCCCGGGACAGGGGGCGGAATGACCCAGTACTTC. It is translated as CASRPGTGGGMTQYF.

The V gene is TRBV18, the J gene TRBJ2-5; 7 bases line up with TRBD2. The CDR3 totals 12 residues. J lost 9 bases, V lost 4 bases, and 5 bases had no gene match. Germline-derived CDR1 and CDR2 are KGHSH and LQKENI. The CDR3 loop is CASSLGGVAQYF. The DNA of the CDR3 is TGTGCCAGCTCACTGGGAGGGGTGGCCCAGTACTTC. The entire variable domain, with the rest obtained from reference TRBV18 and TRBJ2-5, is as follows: NAGVMQNPRHLVRRRGQEARLRCSPMKGHSHVYWYRQLPEEGLKFMVYLQKENIIDESGMPKERFSAEFPKEGPSILRIQQVVRGDSAAYFCASSLGGVAQYFGPGTRLLVL.

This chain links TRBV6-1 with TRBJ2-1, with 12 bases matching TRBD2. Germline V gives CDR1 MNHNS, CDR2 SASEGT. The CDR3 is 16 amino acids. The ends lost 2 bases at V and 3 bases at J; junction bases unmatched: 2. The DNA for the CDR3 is TGTGCCAGCAGTGAATGGACTAGCGGGATCTACAATGAGCAGTTCTTC. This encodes CASSEWTSGIYNEQFF.

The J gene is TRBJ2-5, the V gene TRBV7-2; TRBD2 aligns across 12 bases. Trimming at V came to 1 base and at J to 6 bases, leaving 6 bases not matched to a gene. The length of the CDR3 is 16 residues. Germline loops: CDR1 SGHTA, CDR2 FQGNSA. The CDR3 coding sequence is TGTGCCAGCAGCTTAGGGCCTAGCGGGGGGGCCAAGACCCAGTACTTC. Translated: CASSLGPSGGAKTQYF.